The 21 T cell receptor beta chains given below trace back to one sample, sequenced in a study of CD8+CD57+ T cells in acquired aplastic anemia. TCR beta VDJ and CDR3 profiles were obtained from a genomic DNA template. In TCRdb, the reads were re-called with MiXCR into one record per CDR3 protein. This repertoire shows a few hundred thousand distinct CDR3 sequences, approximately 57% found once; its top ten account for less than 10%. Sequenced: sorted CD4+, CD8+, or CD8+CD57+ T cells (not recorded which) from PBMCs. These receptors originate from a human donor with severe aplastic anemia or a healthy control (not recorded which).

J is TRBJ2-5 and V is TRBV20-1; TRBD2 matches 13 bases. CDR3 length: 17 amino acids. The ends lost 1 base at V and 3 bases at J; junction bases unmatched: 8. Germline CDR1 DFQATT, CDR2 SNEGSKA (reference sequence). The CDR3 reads CSARGAGLAGVKETQYF. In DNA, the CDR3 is TGCAGTGCTAGAGGGGCCGGACTAGCGGGGGTGAAAGAGACCCAGTACTTC.

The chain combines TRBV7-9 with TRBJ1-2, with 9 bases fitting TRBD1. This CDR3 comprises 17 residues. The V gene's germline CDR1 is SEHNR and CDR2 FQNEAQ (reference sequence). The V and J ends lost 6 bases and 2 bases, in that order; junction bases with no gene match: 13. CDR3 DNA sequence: TGTGCCAGCAGAACACACAGGGGGCGCTCACCGAACTATGGCTACACCTTC. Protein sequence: CASRTHRGRSPNYGYTF.

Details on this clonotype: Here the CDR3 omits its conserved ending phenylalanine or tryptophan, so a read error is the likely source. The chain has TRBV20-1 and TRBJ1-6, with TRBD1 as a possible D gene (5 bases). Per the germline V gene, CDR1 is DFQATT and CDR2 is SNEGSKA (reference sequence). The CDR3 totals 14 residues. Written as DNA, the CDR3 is TGCAGTGCTAGAAAGGGGAGGAGTAATTCACCACTCCACATT. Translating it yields CSARKGRSNSPLHI.

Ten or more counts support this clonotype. CDR3 DNA sequence: TGTGCCAGCAGCGGCGAGGGCAAGGGCTACACCTTC. Translating gives CASSGEGKGYTF. This sequence joins TRBV9 and TRBJ1-2; unclear D gene. The V end lost 3 bases, the J end lost 8 bases, and 11 bases lay between the germline ends. In germline, CDR1 is SGDLS, CDR2 YYNGEE. This CDR3 comprises 12 residues.

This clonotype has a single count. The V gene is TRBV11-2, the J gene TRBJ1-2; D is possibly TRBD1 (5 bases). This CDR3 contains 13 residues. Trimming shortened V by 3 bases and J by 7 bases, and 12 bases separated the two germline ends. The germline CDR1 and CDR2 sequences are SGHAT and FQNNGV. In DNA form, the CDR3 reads TGTGCCAGCAGCTTCGGCGGGGGGAGTGGCTACACCTTC. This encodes CASSFGGGSGYTF.

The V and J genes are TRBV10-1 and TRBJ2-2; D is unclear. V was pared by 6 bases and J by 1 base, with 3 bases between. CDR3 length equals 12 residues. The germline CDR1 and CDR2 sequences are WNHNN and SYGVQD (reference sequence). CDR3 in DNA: TGCGCCAGCAGGATGAACACCGGGGAGCTGTTTTTT. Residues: CASRMNTGELFF.

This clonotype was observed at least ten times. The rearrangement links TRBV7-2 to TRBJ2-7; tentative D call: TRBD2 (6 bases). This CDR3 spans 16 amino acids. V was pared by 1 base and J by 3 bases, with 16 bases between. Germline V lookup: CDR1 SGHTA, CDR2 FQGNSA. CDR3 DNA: TGTGCCAGCAGCTTAGGCGGGGCCGCCGGAAGCTACGAGCAGTACTTC. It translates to CASSLGGAAGSYEQYF.

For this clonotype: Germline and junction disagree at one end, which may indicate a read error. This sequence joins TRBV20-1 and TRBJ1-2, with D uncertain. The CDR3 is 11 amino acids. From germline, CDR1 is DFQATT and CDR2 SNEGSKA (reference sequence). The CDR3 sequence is CSATGGYGYTF. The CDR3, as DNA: TGCAGCGCTACTGGCGGCTATGGCTACACCTTC.

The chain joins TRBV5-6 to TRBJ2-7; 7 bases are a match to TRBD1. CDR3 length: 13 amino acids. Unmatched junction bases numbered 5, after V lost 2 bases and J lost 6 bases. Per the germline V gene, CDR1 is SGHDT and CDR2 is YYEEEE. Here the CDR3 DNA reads TGTGCCAGCAGCTTTGACAGGGCACGCGAGCAGTACTTC. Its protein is CASSFDRAREQYF.

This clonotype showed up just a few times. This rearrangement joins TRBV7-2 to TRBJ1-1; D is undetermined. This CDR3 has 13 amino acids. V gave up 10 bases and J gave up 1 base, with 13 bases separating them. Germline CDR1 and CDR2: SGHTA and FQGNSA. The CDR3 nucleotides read TGTGCCACCCAGGACGGAACGAACACTGAAGCTTTCTTT. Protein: CATQDGTNTEAFF. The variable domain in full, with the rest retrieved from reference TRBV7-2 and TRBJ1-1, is GAGVSQSPSNKVTEKGKDVELRCDPISGHTALYWYRQSLGQGLEFLIYFQGNSAPDKSGLPSDRFSAERTGGSVSTLTIQRTQQEDSAVYLCATQDGTNTEAFFGQGTRLTVV.

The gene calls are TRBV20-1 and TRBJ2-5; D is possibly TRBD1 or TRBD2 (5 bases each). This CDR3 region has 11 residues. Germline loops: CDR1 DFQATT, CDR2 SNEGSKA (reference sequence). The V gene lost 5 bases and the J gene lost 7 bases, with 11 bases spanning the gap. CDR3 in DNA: TGCAGTGCTGGAACAGGAGGGACCCAGTACTTC. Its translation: CSAGTGGTQYF.

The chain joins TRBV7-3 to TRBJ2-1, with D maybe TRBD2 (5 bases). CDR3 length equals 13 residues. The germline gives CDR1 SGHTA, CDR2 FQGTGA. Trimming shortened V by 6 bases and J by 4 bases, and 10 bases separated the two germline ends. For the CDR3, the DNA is TGTGCCAGCAGTGTTCTAGCTTACAATGAGCAGTTCTTC. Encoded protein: CASSVLAYNEQFF. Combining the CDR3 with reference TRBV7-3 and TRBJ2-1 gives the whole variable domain GAGVSQTPSNKVTEKGKYVELRCDPISGHTALYWYRQSLGQGPEFLIYFQGTGAADDSGLPNDRFFAVRPEGSVSTLKIQRTERGDSAVYLCASSVLAYNEQFFGPGTRLTVL.

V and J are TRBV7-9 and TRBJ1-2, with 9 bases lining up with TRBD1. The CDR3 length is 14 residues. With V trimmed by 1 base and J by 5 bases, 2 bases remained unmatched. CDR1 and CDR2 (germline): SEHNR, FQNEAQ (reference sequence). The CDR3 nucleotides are TGTGCCAGCAGCTTAGGGACAGGGGATTATGGCTACACCTTC. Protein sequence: CASSLGTGDYGYTF.

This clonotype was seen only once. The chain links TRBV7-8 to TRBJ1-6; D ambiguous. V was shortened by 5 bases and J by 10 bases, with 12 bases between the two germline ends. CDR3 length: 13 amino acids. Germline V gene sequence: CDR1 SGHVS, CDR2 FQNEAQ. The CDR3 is CASSPAWESPLHF. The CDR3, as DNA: TGTGCCAGCAGCCCCGCCTGGGAGTCACCCCTCCACTTT.

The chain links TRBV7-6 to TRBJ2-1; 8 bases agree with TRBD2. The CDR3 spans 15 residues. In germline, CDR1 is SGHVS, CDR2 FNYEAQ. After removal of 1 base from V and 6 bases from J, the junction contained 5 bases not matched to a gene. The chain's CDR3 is CASSLVSAGGNEQFF. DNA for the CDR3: TGTGCCAGCAGCTTAGTCTCGGCGGGGGGCAATGAGCAGTTCTTC.

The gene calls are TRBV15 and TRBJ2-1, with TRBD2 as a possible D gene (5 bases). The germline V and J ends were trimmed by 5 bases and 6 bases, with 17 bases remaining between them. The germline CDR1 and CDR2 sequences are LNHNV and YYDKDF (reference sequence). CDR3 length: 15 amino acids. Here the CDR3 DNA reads TGTGCCACCAGCGAGGGATCACTAGATACCAATGAGCAGTTCTTC. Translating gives CATSEGSLDTNEQFF.

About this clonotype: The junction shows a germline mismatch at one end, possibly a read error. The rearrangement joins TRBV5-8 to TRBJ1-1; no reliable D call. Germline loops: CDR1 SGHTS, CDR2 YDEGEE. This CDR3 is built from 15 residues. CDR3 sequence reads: CASSRAGVMNTGAFF. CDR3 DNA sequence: TGTGCCAGCAGCAGGGCGGGCGTTATGAACACTGGAGCTTTCTTT.

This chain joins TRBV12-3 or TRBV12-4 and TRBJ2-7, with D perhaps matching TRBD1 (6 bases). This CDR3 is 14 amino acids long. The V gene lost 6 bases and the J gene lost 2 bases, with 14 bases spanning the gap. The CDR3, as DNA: TGTGCCAGCAGGTCACAGGGATACCCCTACGAGCAGTACTTC. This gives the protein CASRSQGYPYEQYF.

Here the CDR3 DNA reads TGTGCCATCAGTAAACAGGGGTTCGACACTGAAGCTTTCTTT. Protein product: CAISKQGFDTEAFF. This chain uses TRBV10-3 with TRBJ1-1; TRBD1 matches at 7 bases. The V segment lost 5 bases and the J segment 3 bases; nucleotides outside the gene matches: 6. This CDR3 spans 14 amino acids. CDR1 and CDR2 (germline): ENHRY, SYGVKD.

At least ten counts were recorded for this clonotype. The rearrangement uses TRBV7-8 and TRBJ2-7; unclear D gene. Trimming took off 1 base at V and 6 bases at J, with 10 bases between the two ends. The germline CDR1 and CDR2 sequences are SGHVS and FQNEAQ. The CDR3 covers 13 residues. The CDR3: CASSLVLLGEQYF. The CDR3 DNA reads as TGTGCCAGCAGCTTAGTTCTGTTGGGCGAGCAGTACTTC.

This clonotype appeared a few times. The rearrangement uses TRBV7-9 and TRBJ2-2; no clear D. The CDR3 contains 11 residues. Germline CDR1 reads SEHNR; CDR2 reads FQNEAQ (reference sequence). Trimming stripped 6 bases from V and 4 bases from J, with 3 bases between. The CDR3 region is CASSTTGELFF. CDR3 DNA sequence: TGTGCCAGCAGTACCACCGGGGAGCTGTTTTTT.